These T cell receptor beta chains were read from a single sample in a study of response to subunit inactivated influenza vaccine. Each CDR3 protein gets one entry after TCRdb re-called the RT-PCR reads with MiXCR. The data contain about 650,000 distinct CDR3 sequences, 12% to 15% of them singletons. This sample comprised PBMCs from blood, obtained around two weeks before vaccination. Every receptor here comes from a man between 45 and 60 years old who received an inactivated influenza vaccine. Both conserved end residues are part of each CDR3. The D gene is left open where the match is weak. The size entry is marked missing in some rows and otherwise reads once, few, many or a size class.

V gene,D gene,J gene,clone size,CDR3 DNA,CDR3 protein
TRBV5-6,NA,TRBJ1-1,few,TGTGCCAGCAGCTCCAGGGATTTCACTGAAGCTTTCTTT,CASSSRDFTEAFF
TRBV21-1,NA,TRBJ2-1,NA,TGTGCCAGCAGCCGACAAGCCCCTGAGCAGTTCTTC,CASSRQAPEQFF
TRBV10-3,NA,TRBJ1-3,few,TGTGCCATCAGTGATCAGGGGATTGGAAACACCATATATTTT,CAISDQGIGNTIYF
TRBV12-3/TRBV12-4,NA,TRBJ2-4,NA,TGTGCCAGCAGTTCCCCGGGGTTAGCCAAAAACATTCAGTACTTC,CASSSPGLAKNIQYF
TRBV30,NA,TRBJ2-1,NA,TGTGCCTGGAGCCTACCCTACAATGAGCAGTTCTTC,CAWSLPYNEQFF
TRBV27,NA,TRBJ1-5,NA,TGTGCCAGCAGTTTGTGGGGGCGCAATCAGCCCCAGCATTTT,CASSLWGRNQPQHF
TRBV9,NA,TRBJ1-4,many,TGTGCCAGCAGCGTAGGGACGGGAAGGTCTAATGAAAAACTGTTTTTT,CASSVGTGRSNEKLFF
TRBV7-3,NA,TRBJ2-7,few,TGTGCCAGCAGCTTCGACGACAGCTCCTACGAGCAGTACTTC,CASSFDDSSYEQYF
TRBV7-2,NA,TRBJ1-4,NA,TGTGCCAGCACCTACAGGCAGGGAGGGGAAAAACTGTTTTTT,CASTYRQGGEKLFF
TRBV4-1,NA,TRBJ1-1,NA,TGCGCCAGCAGCCAAGGCTGGACTGGTGAAGCTTTCTTT,CASSQGWTGEAFF
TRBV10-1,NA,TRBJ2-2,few,TGCGCCAGCAGTACAGTTACCGGGGAGCTGTTTTTT,CASSTVTGELFF
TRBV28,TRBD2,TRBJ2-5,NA,TGTGCCAGCAGTTTCGGGACTAGCGGGGGGACGCTCCAAGAGACCCAGTACTTC,CASSFGTSGGTLQETQYF
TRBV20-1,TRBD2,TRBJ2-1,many,TGCAGTGCTAGGGGGCTAGCGGGAGCCCGCGTCAATGAGCAGTTCTTC,CSARGLAGARVNEQFF
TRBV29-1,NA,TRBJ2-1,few,TGCAGCGCCGCGATAGGGGCTTACAATGAGCAGTTCTTC,CSAAIGAYNEQFF
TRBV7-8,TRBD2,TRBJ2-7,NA,TGTGCCAGCAGCTTAGATGGGGAGGGCTCCTACGAGCAGTACTTC,CASSLDGEGSYEQYF
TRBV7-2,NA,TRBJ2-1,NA,TGTGCCAGCAGCCCGGGCCGGGACTACAATGAGCAGTTCTTC,CASSPGRDYNEQFF
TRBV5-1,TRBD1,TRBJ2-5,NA,TGCGCCAGCATGAAAAGACAGGGCGCACAAGAGACCCAGTACTTC,CASMKRQGAQETQYF
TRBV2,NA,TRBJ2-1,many,TGTGCCAGCAGTGAGCACAGGGTGAGGGGCAATGAGCAGTTCTTC,CASSEHRVRGNEQFF
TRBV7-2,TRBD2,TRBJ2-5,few,TGTGCCAGCAGCTTAACCGGGACTAGCGGGACCCAAGAGACCCAGTACTTC,CASSLTGTSGTQETQYF
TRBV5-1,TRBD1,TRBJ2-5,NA,TGCGCCAGCAGCCCAAACAGGGGGCGAGAGACCCAGTACTTC,CASSPNRGRETQYF
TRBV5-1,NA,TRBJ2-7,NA,TGCGCCAGCAGCTTGGGGGTCAGGGACTACGAGCAGTACTTC,CASSLGVRDYEQYF
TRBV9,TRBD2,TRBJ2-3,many,TGTGCCAGCAGCGTGGCGGGGGGCCCTTCGGATACGCAGTATTTT,CASSVAGGPSDTQYF
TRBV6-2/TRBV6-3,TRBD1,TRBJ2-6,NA,TGTGCCAGCAGCCGCCGGGACAGGGGATCTGGGGCCAACGTCCTGACTTTC,CASSRRDRGSGANVLTF
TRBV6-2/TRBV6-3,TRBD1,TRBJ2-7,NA,TGTGCCAGCAGTAGATTGGGGACAGGGGAACTCTCCTACGAGCAGTACTTC,CASSRLGTGELSYEQYF
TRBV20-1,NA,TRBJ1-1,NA,TGCAGTGCTAGAGTCTCGACAGTGAACACTGAAGCTTTCTTT,CSARVSTVNTEAFF
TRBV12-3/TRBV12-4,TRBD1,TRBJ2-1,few,TGTGCCAGCAGTTTAGGAGCTAGGACAGGGGGACGGCAGTTCTTC,CASSLGARTGGRQFF
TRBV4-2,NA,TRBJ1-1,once,TGTGCCAGCAGCCAAGGACGGGGGGGGAACACTGAAGCTTTCTTT,CASSQGRGGNTEAFF
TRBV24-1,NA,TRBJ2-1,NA,TGTGCCACCAGTGATCGGGAGAACAATGAGCAGCTCTTC,CATSDRENNEQLF
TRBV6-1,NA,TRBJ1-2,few,TGTGCCAGCAGTGAAGCGGGCGGCTACACCTTC,CASSEAGGYTF
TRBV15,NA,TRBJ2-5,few,TGTGCCACCAGCCGGGACTTACAAGAGACCCAGTACTTC,CATSRDLQETQYF
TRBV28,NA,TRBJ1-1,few,TGTGCCAGCAGTCCCCTCGGCGGCAGGGCGTCTGTGCGAACTGAAGCTTTCTTT,CASSPLGGRASVRTEAFF
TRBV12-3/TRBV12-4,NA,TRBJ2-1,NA,TGTGCCAGCAGTTGGGCCGGGGGTTTTTCACTCTTC,CASSWAGGFSLF
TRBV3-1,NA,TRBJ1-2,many,TGTGCCAGCAGCCAAGCTGGGGCAGCAGCCTATGGCTACACCTTC,CASSQAGAAAYGYTF
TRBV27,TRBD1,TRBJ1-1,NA,TGTGCCAGCAGTTTATCGGGACAGACTGAAGCTTTCTTT,CASSLSGQTEAFF
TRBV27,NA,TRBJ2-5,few,TGTGCCAGCAGTTTAAATCAGGGGCCGATCGAAGAGACCCAGTACTTC,CASSLNQGPIEETQYF
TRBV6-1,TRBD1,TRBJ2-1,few,TGTGCCAGCAGTACGACAGGGGAACAGTTCTTC,CASSTTGEQFF
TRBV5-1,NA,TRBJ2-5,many,TGCGCCAGCAGCTTGCAAAAAGGGAAAGGAGAGACCCAGTACTTC,CASSLQKGKGETQYF
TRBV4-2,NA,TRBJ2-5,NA,TGTGCCAGCAGCCAAGATTTGAGGGGCGAGACCCAGTACTTC,CASSQDLRGETQYF
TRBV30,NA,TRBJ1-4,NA,TGTGCCTGGATCCAAGGAGGTGGAAAACTGTTTTTT,CAWIQGGGKLFF
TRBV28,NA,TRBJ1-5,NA,TGTGCCAGCACTCCAACCACTCTGGGGGACCGTCAGCCCCAGCATTTT,CASTPTTLGDRQPQHF
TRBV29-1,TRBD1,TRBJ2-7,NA,TGCAGCGTTCTGGACAGGTCCCAGCAGTACTTC,CSVLDRSQQYF
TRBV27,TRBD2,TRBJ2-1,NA,TGTGCCAGCAGTTTGGCTAGGACTAGCGGGGAGGGAAATGAGCAGTTCTTC,CASSLARTSGEGNEQFF
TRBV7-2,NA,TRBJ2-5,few,TGTGCCAGCACCTACTTGGGGGGCAGTTACCAAGAGACCCAGTACTTC,CASTYLGGSYQETQYF
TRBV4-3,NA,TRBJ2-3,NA,TGCGCCAGCAGCCAAGCCCCCGGTGTGGATACGCAGTATTTT,CASSQAPGVDTQYF
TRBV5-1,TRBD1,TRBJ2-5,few,TGCGCCAGCAGCTTGGCCCCAGGGGGCATAGAGACCCAGTACTTC,CASSLAPGGIETQYF
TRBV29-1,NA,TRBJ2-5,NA,TGCAGCGTTGGCGGCGGGGTAAAAGAGACCCAGTACTTC,CSVGGGVKETQYF
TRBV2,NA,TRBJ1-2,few,TGTGCCAGCAGTGGGGGGCAACAGCGGAACTATGGCTACACCTTC,CASSGGQQRNYGYTF
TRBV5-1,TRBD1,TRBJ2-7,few,TGCGCCAGCAGCTCGGACAGGCGGAACGAGCAGTACTTC,CASSSDRRNEQYF
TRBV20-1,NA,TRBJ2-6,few,TGCAGTGCTGTAAGACCACCCAACGTCCTGACTTTC,CSAVRPPNVLTF